Listed below are T cell receptor beta chains from one sample, sequenced in a study of graft-versus-host responses after intestinal transplantation. Using immunoSEQ multiplex PCR, the repertoire was profiled, and TCRdb retains in-frame clones only, with some absent. This table has thousands of clones, 68% appearing once. The specimen comprised ileum tissue, sampled more than 50 days after transplant. The receptors shown here come from a human patient who received an intestinal transplant, so some T cells may come from the graft donor. Each CDR3 is given with its conserved first and last residue. The D gene is left open where the match is weak. The size of a clone is reported for some rows only, either as once, few or many, or as a class for expanded clones.

V	J	size	D	DNA	CDR3
TRBV7-9	TRBJ1-5	.	.	TGTGCCAGCAGCTTAGGCCCAGGGAAAAATCAGCCCCAGCATTTT	CASSLGPGKNQPQHF
TRBV28	TRBJ2-3	.	TRBD2	TGTGCCAACTCAAGGAGGTCACTAGCGGGGACGGGTACAGATACGCAGTATTTT	CANSRRSLAGTGTDTQYF
TRBV6-5	TRBJ2-2	.	.	TGTGCCAGCAGTTATAGGAGTACCGGGGAGCTGTTTTTT	CASSYRSTGELFF
TRBV20-1	TRBJ2-5	.	.	TGCAGTGCTAGCGGGGAAGAGACCCAGTACTTC	CSASGEETQYF
TRBV27	TRBJ2-2	.	.	TGTGCCAGCACAGGCCAGAACACCGGGGAGCTGTTTTTT	CASTGQNTGELFF
TRBV11-1	TRBJ1-1	.	TRBD1	TGTGCCAGCAGCATAACCGGGACAGCCCCTTCCGGAGCTTTCTTT	CASSITGTAPSGAFF
TRBV5-5	TRBJ2-3	.	.	TGTGCCAGCAGCCGCGCCGGGAGCACAGATACGCAGTATTTT	CASSRAGSTDTQYF
TRBV29-1	TRBJ1-2	.	TRBD1	TGCAGCGTTGAAAGGGGGCAGGGAGTTTTGGGCTACACCTTC	CSVERGQGVLGYTF
TRBV7-6	TRBJ2-2	.	.	TGTGCCAGCAGCTTCCGGGGTTCCGGGGAGCTGTTTTTT	CASSFRGSGELFF
TRBV5-4	TRBJ1-5	few	TRBD1	TGTGCCAGCAGCCGGGACAGGGGGCAAGGTCAGCCCCAGCATTTT	CASSRDRGQGQPQHF
TRBV27	TRBJ2-3	.	TRBD2	TGTGCCAGCAGTCCCCTCAGAGCGGGGGCCTACACAGATACGCAGTATTTT	CASSPLRAGAYTDTQYF
TRBV5-1	TRBJ2-2	once	.	TGCGCCAGCAGCTTAACCGGGACTGGCAACACCGGGGAGCTGTTTTTT	CASSLTGTGNTGELFF
TRBV5-1	TRBJ2-5	.	TRBD2	TGCGCCAGCAGCTTGAGCGGGGCTAACCAAGAGACCCAGTACTTC	CASSLSGANQETQYF
TRBV6-1	TRBJ1-3	.	.	TGTGCCAGCAGTGCCGGGGGAAACACCATATATTTT	CASSAGGNTIYF
TRBV7-9	TRBJ1-6	.	.	TGTGCCAGCAGCTTAGAGAGGGCAGCGCACCTTCCTTATAATTCACCCCTCCACTTT	CASSLERAAHLPYNSPLHF